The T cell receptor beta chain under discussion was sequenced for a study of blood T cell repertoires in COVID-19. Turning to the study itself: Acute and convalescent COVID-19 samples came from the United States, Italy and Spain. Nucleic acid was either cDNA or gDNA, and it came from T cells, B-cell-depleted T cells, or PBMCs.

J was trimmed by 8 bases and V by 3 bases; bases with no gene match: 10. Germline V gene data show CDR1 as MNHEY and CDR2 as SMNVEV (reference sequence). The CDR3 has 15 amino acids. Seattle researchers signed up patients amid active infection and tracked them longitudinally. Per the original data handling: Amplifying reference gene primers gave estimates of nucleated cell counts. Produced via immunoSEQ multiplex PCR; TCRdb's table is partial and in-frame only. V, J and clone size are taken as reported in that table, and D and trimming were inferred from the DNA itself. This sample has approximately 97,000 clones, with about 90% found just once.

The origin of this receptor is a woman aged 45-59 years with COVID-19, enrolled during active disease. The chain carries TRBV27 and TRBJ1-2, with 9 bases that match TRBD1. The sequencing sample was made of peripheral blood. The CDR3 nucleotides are TGTGCCAGCAGTTTCGGGGGACAGGGAAGAGGGGGCTACACCTTC. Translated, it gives CASSFGGQGRGGYTF.